This entry lists 29 T cell receptor beta chains sequenced from one sample in a study of shared clonotypes between healthy human individuals. It was CD45RO-negative cells, positively selected for CCR7, that made up naive CD8 cells, with terminally differentiated effector memory CD45RA+ cells excluded. Data came from immunoSEQ multiplex PCR; TCRdb stores just in-frame clones and leaves some out. The sample contains about 2.1 million clones, roughly 91% of which appear only once. Input material: naive CD8+ T cells from PBMCs. Receptors originate from a man between 18 and 35 years old in good health. Some clones in this sample may be carry-over from other donors' samples.

This clone was found once. DNA for the CDR3: TGTGCCAGTAGTATAGGGACTGGGGCTCGGTATGGCTACACCTTC. It is translated as CASSIGTGARYGYTF. This chain links TRBV19 with TRBJ1-2; a possible D gene is TRBD1 (5 bases). The CDR3 runs 15 residues. V was pared by 1 base and J by 5 bases, with 14 bases between. Germline V lookup: CDR1 LNHDA, CDR2 SQIVND (reference sequence).

This clone showed up just a few times. This chain links TRBV9 with TRBJ2-1; TRBD2 agrees at 7 bases. Losses at the gene ends were 1 base for V and 6 bases for J; bases not matched to a gene: 10. Germline assignment: CDR1 SGDLS and CDR2 YYNGEE. This CDR3 region has 16 residues. CDR3 amino acids: CASSVRAGVGSNEQFF. Written as DNA, the CDR3 is TGTGCCAGCAGCGTAAGGGCGGGAGTCGGTAGCAATGAGCAGTTCTTC.

The chain recombines TRBV29-1 with TRBJ1-2; 10 bases agree with TRBD1. The V gene end was trimmed by 1 base and the J gene end by 6 bases; junction bases not matched to a gene: 8. Germline assignment: CDR1 SQVTM and CDR2 ANQGSEA. The CDR3 runs to 15 residues. CDR3 protein: CSVEGSGTGDDGYTF. CDR3 nucleotides: TGCAGCGTTGAAGGGAGTGGGACAGGGGATGATGGCTACACCTTC.

V and J are TRBV2 and TRBJ2-7; D tentatively fits TRBD1 or TRBD2 (5 bases each). CDR1 is SNHLY, CDR2 FYNNEI, per germline. CDR3 size: 12 residues. The V end was cut by 8 bases, the J end by 1 base, with 9 bases between. The CDR3 spells CASAWGSYEQYF. CDR3 DNA: TGTGCCAGCGCCTGGGGGTCCTACGAGCAGTACTTC.

As to this clone: Other DNA sequences in the same sample also yield this CDR3. This CDR3 is CASSLRGSYEQYF. DNA for the CDR3: TGTGCCAGCAGTTTAAGGGGATCCTACGAGCAGTACTTC. V is TRBV28 and J is TRBJ2-7; D might be TRBD1 (5 bases). CDR1 MDHEN and CDR2 SYDVKM come from the germline V gene. V lost 2 bases and J 1 base, leaving 6 bases between the germline ends. The CDR3 sequence is 13 residues long.

The V gene is TRBV19, the J gene TRBJ1-1; the D is unclear. The V gene's germline CDR1 is LNHDA and CDR2 SQIVND (reference sequence). The ends were cut back, 0 bases at V and 5 bases at J, with 7 bases in the middle. The CDR3 is 13 amino acids. For the CDR3, the DNA is TGTGCCAGTAGTATAGATCCGGAGACTGAAGCTTTCTTT. It is translated as CASSIDPETEAFF.

This clone has a handful of counts. The CDR3 protein is CASGRSNQPQHF. CDR3 DNA sequence: TGTGCCAGCGGAAGAAGCAATCAGCCCCAGCATTTT. V is TRBV27 and J is TRBJ1-5; D is uncertain. The CDR3 contains 12 residues. CDR1 and CDR2 (germline): MNHEY, SMNVEV (reference sequence). Trimming left V 8 bases short and J 1 base short, with 6 bases between.

J is TRBJ1-6 and V is TRBV30; no reliable D call. CDR1 and CDR2 from the germline V gene are GTSNPN and SVGIG (reference sequence). This CDR3 contains 13 residues. The V and J ends lost 0 bases and 10 bases respectively, with 10 bases between them. The CDR3 protein is CAWSVQKGSPLHF. As DNA, the CDR3 is TGTGCCTGGAGTGTACAGAAAGGCTCACCCCTCCACTTT.

The V gene is TRBV7-6, the J gene TRBJ2-1; TRBD1 matches 10 bases. The germline V gene encodes CDR1 SGHVS and CDR2 FNYEAQ. The CDR3 extends over 17 amino acids. V lost 5 bases, J lost 3 bases, and 10 bases stayed unmatched. The CDR3 here is CASSIPGGTGDYNEQFF. DNA of the CDR3: TGTGCCAGCAGCATACCTGGGGGGACAGGGGACTACAATGAGCAGTTCTTC.

Details on this clone: The sample has other DNA sequences that encode this CDR3 too. V is TRBV7-9 and J is TRBJ2-7; tentatively, D is TRBD2 (5 bases). Germline assignment: CDR1 SEHNR and CDR2 FQNEAQ (reference sequence). CDR3 length: 12 residues. The ends were cut back, 5 bases at V and 4 bases at J, with 9 bases in the middle. The CDR3 bases are TGTGCCAGCAGCCCGCGGGCTTACGAGCAGTACTTC. Protein: CASSPRAYEQYF.

V usage is TRBV4-1 and J usage is TRBJ2-2, with 11 positions matching TRBD2. The V and J ends lost 8 bases and 4 bases, in that order; junction bases with no gene match: 6. The CDR3 sequence is 15 residues long. The germline gives CDR1 MGHRA, CDR2 YSYEKL. This CDR3 is CASEHGTSGTGELFF. CDR3 sequence (DNA): TGCGCCAGCGAACACGGGACTAGCGGCACCGGGGAGCTGTTTTTT.

A few counts support this clone. V usage is TRBV4-1 and J usage is TRBJ1-2; D call uncertain. CDR1 and CDR2 (germline): MGHRA, YSYEKL. This CDR3 is built from 16 residues. V was clipped by 0 bases and J by 1 base, with 12 bases between them. CDR3 sequence (DNA): TGCGCCAGCAGCCAAGATCGCACGGACCTTAACTATGGCTACACCTTC. Residues: CASSQDRTDLNYGYTF.

The V gene is TRBV27, the J gene TRBJ1-5, with D perhaps matching TRBD1 (6 bases). Germline V gives CDR1 MNHEY, CDR2 SMNVEV (reference sequence). The ends were cut back, 1 base at V and 7 bases at J, with 14 bases in the middle. CDR3 length equals 15 residues. The CDR3: CASSLFGGAGQPQHF. The CDR3 bases are TGTGCCAGCAGTTTATTTGGGGGCGCGGGGCAGCCCCAGCATTTT.

The V and J genes are TRBV10-3 and TRBJ1-3; D ambiguous. V shed 1 base and J shed 2 bases, with 9 bases lying between them. The CDR3 covers 15 residues. CDR1 is ENHRY, CDR2 SYGVKD, per germline. DNA for the CDR3: TGTGCCATCAGTGAGTGGGGAGAAACTGGAAACACCATATATTTT. This translates into CAISEWGETGNTIYF.

The chain couples TRBV7-9 to TRBJ2-7; D is uncertain. Deletions cut 9 bases from V and 5 bases from J, with 11 bases between. Germline CDR1 reads SEHNR; CDR2 reads FQNEAQ (reference sequence). CDR3 length equals 11 residues. This CDR3 reads CASPAANEQYF. CDR3 bases: TGTGCCAGTCCGGCTGCGAACGAGCAGTACTTC.

The chain recombines TRBV10-1 with TRBJ1-1; 7 bases line up with TRBD1. The CDR3 length is 19 residues. In germline, CDR1 is WNHNN, CDR2 SYGVQD (reference sequence). Losses at the gene ends were 6 bases for V and 5 bases for J; bases not matched to a gene: 24. The CDR3 region has the DNA TGCGCCAGCAGCCCGATAGACCGGGACAGAGAAAGTGGTTGGACTGAAGCTTTCTTT. It codes for CASSPIDRDRESGWTEAFF.

J is TRBJ2-7 and V is TRBV27; possibly TRBD1 for D (6 bases). The germline V and J ends were trimmed by 4 bases and 4 bases, with 14 bases remaining between them. In germline, CDR1 is MNHEY, CDR2 SMNVEV (reference sequence). The length of the CDR3 is 14 residues. The CDR3 region is CASSSLRQEYEQYF. The CDR3 coding sequence is TGTGCCAGCAGTTCCCTCCGACAGGAGTACGAGCAGTACTTC.

As for this clone: This same CDR3 is encoded by further DNA sequences in the sample. V gene TRBV5-4 combines with J gene TRBJ2-7; 13 nucleotides agree with TRBD2. The CDR3 is 15 residues long. Germline assignment: CDR1 SGHNT and CDR2 YYREEE (reference sequence). Losses at the gene ends were 6 bases for V and 2 bases for J; bases not matched to a gene: 5. The CDR3 is CASNPGLAGPYEQYF. The DNA of the CDR3 is TGTGCCAGCAATCCGGGACTAGCGGGACCCTACGAGCAGTACTTC. The complete variable domain, with remaining parts taken from reference TRBV5-4 and TRBJ2-7, reads ETGVTQSPTHLIKTRGQQVTLRCSSQSGHNTVSWYQQALGQGPQFIFQYYREEENGRGNFPPRFSGLQFPNYSSELNVNALELDDSALYLCASNPGLAGPYEQYFGPGTRLTVT.

The chain employs TRBV28 and TRBJ2-2; the match to TRBD2 covers 7 bases. Germline CDR1 reads MDHEN; CDR2 reads SYDVKM. CDR3 length: 14 residues. J lost 6 bases, V lost 1 base, and 2 bases had no gene match. Here the CDR3 reads CASSLLRESGELFF. The CDR3 bases are TGTGCCAGCAGTTTATTGCGGGAGTCCGGGGAGCTGTTTTTT.

The chain recombines TRBV9 with TRBJ2-7; D tentatively fits TRBD1 or TRBD2 (5 bases each). In germline, CDR1 is SGDLS, CDR2 YYNGEE. This CDR3 has 14 amino acids. V was trimmed by 4 bases and J by 4 bases, leaving 15 bases between them. The CDR3 DNA is TGTGCCAGCAGCACCCACGGGGCCCGTTACGAGCAGTACTTC. This encodes CASSTHGARYEQYF.

V is TRBV5-5 and J is TRBJ1-1, with a possible D match to TRBD1 (5 bases). This CDR3 is 18 amino acids long. Germline-derived CDR1 and CDR2 are SGHKS and YYEKEE (reference sequence). The V end was cut by 0 bases, the J end by 1 base, with 19 bases between. The CDR3 region has the DNA TGTGCCAGCAGCTTGGGGGGCCGATTAGCCGGGGCGAACACTGAAGCTTTCTTT. It specifies CASSLGGRLAGANTEAFF.

V usage is TRBV9 and J usage is TRBJ1-2, with 8 bases that match TRBD1. This CDR3 has 15 residues. CDR1 and CDR2 (germline): SGDLS, YYNGEE. With V trimmed by 0 bases and J by 6 bases, 7 bases remained unmatched. This CDR3 is CASSVGGQGIDGYTF. The CDR3 region has the DNA TGTGCCAGCAGCGTAGGAGGACAGGGAATTGATGGCTACACCTTC. Filled out from reference TRBV9 and TRBJ1-2, the complete variable domain reads DSGVTQTPKHLITATGQRVTLRCSPRSGDLSVYWYQQSLDQGLQFLIQYYNGEERAKGNILERFSAQQFPDLHSELNLSSLELGDSALYFCASSVGGQGIDGYTFGSGTRLTVV.

Concerning this clone: Other DNA sequences within the sample encode an identical CDR3. The genes are TRBV27 and TRBJ2-7; D not certain. This CDR3 region has 14 residues. CDR1 is MNHEY and CDR2 is SMNVEV in the germline V gene (reference sequence). Trimming removed 3 bases at V and 0 bases at J, with 9 bases between. DNA for the CDR3: TGTGCCAGCAGTTTTTTGCCGTCCTCCTACGAGCAGTACTTC. Translation: CASSFLPSSYEQYF.

V gene TRBV7-9 combines with J gene TRBJ2-1; possible D gene TRBD2, 6 bases. The CDR3 contains 15 residues. The V end was cut by 2 bases, the J end by 8 bases, with 16 bases between. Germline CDR1 is SEHNR and CDR2 is FQNEAQ (reference sequence). The CDR3 DNA reads as TGTGCCAGCAGCTTACCCCGGGAGCCCGGCGATGAGCAGTTCTTC. This sequence encodes CASSLPREPGDEQFF. Looking up the rest from reference TRBV7-9 and TRBJ2-1 gives the full variable domain: DTGVSQNPRHKITKRGQNVTFRCDPISEHNRLYWYRQTLGQGPEFLTYFQNEAQLEKSRLLSDRFSAERPKGSFSTLEIQRTEQGDSAMYLCASSLPREPGDEQFFGPGTRLTVL.

The CDR3: CAWSVSGVSGANVLTF. CDR3 DNA: TGTGCCTGGAGTGTCTCGGGGGTCTCTGGGGCCAACGTCCTGACTTTC. The chain has TRBV30 and TRBJ2-6, with D perhaps matching TRBD2 (6 bases). V lost 0 bases, J lost 0 bases, and 9 bases lay in between. The CDR3 has 16 amino acids. The germline V gene has CDR1 GTSNPN and CDR2 SVGIG (reference sequence).

The chain recombines TRBV5-1 with TRBJ2-1; weak D call: TRBD1 (6 bases). The germline gives CDR1 SGHRS, CDR2 YFSETQ. CDR3 length: 13 residues. V lost 5 bases to trimming and J lost 7 bases, with 13 bases between them. The CDR3 bases are TGCGCCAGCAGTTACTACAGGGCGAATGAGCAGTTCTTC. It codes for CASSYYRANEQFF.

The CDR3 loop reads CASSIGVGKSYEQYF. The CDR3 coding sequence is TGTGCCAGTAGTATAGGGGTAGGGAAGAGCTACGAGCAGTACTTC. The V and J genes are TRBV19 and TRBJ2-7; D gene ambiguous. Per the germline V gene, CDR1 is LNHDA and CDR2 is SQIVND (reference sequence). V gave up 1 base and J gave up 3 bases, with 13 bases separating them. The CDR3 loop spans 15 amino acids.

This chain connects TRBV11-1 to TRBJ2-7, with no clear D. The length of the CDR3 is 12 residues. Germline CDR1 SGHAT, CDR2 FQDESV (reference sequence). V was cut by 5 bases and J by 2 bases, with 7 bases left in between. CDR3 sequence (DNA): TGTGCCAGCAGCCGGACCGCCTACGAGCAGTACTTC. Its protein is CASSRTAYEQYF. Supplemented by reference TRBV11-1 and TRBJ2-7, the full variable domain reads EAEVAQSPRYKITEKSQAVAFWCDPISGHATLYWYRQILGQGPELLVQFQDESVVDDSQLPKDRFSAERLKGVDSTLKIQPAELGDSAMYLCASSRTAYEQYFGPGTRLTVT.

This sequence joins TRBV11-2 and TRBJ2-7; no firm D call. Between the trimmed V and J ends, which lost 5 bases and 5 bases, there was a span of 22 bases. The CDR3 covers 16 residues. CDR1 is SGHAT, CDR2 FQNNGV, per germline. CDR3 loop: CASSPRWAGADHEQYF. CDR3 bases: TGTGCCAGCAGCCCCCGGTGGGCAGGCGCGGACCACGAGCAGTACTTC.